The clone carrying this T cell receptor (beta chain) has just a few counts. Its target is not known. This entry is derived from a study of human T cells and chemical hapten exposure. Study context: The patients, most of them female, presented with alopecia areata, totalis or universalis. Study findings and constraints: Healthy individuals' immune responses may differ from those of donors, who had alopecia. Clustering by CDR3 similarity yielded significantly more large clusters from expanded TCRs than controls.

Time point defined: patch test 3, about 24 weeks after DPC sensitization. As to treatment: therapeutic diphenylcyclopropenone sensitization with weekly scalp DPC. This CDR3 comprises 14 residues. V was cut by 4 bases and J by 3 bases, with 11 bases left in between. Per germline, CDR1 MGHRA and CDR2 YSYEKL. Each CDR3 protein gets one entry after TCRdb re-called the RACE reads with MiXCR. Of approximately 97,000 distinct CDR3 sequences in the sample, around a quarter are singletons; the top ten hold about 9.3%. The clonotype comes from a man aged 40-49 years with alopecia areata. Some clones in this sample may be carry-over from other donors' samples. The material was whole blood, obtained in connection with sensitization to the hapten diphenylcyclopropenone (DPC). The rearrangement joins TRBV4-1 to TRBJ2-3; a weak D match, TRBD2 (5 bases). The CDR3 region has the DNA TGCGCCAGCAGCCCCCCGGACTGGACAGATACGCAGTATTTT. Encoded protein: CASSPPDWTDTQYF.